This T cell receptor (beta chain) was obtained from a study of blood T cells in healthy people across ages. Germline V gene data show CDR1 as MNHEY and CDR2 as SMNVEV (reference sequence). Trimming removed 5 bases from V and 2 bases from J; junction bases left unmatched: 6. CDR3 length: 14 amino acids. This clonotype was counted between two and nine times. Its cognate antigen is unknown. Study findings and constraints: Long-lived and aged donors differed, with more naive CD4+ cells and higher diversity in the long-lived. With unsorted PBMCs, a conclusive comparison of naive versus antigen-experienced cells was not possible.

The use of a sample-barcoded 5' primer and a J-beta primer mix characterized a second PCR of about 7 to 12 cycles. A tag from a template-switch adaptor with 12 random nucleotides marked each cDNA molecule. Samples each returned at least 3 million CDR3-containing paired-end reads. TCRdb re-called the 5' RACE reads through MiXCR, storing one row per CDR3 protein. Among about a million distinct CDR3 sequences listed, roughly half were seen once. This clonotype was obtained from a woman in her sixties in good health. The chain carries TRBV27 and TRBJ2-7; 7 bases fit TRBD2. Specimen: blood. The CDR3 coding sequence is TGTGCCAGCAGTCCCGGGACTATCCCCTACGAGCAGTACTTC. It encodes CASSPGTIPYEQYF.